This T cell receptor (beta chain) was identified during a study of cytomegalovirus exposure and HLA in healthy donors. Study-wide background: Early released data comprised about 84 million unique TCRs from HLA-typed donors. The study's findings and limits: The authors later found HLA-associated TCR beta chains more clonally expanded than equally common others.

A note on this clone: The antigen is not known.

Primers for the PCR totalled 60 Vbeta and 13 Jbeta. Assay: immunoSEQ multiplex PCR; the TCRdb copy retains only in-frame clones and omits some. The sample data list around 46,000 clones. This CDR3 comprises 16 residues. Trimming removed 0 bases from V and 4 bases from J; junction bases left unmatched: 10. Looked up from germline, CDR1 is SGHNT and CDR2 is YYREEE (reference sequence). The sample taken for sequencing was PBMCs. The genes are TRBV5-4 and TRBJ2-7, with 7 nucleotides matching TRBD2. This TCR was recovered from a woman aged 40 to 49 in good health and CMV-seronegative. The CDR3 is CASSLGGGLSAYEQYF. The CDR3 DNA follows: TGTGCCAGCAGCTTGGGGGGGGGACTCTCGGCGTACGAGCAGTACTTC.